This TCR beta chain was identified during a study of PD-L1 blockade in urothelial cancer. Overall study: Among blood samples, the median T cell count was approximately 150,000.

Clones were sequenced by immunoSEQ multiplex PCR, and TCRdb holds only the in-frame ones, with some missing. This table holds some 71,000 clones, about 85% found once. The time point here: pretreatment peripheral blood. The CDR3 spans 12 residues. Trimming left V 3 bases short and J 6 bases short, with 11 bases between. The germline CDR1 and CDR2 sequences are SQVTM and ANQGSEA. The chain recombines TRBV29-1 with TRBJ2-5; D gene unclear. The sample here was PBMCs, taken around atezolizumab (anti-PD-L1) treatment. The receptor was derived from a man aged 40-49 years with urothelial cancer. The DNA for the CDR3 is TGCAGCGTTGAGACGACTTCGAAGACCCAGTACTTC. Its translation: CSVETTSKTQYF. The full variable domain, its missing parts supplied by reference TRBV29-1 and TRBJ2-5, is SAVISQKPSRDICQRGTSLTIQCQVDSQVTMMFWYRQQPGQSLTLIATANQGSEATYESGFVIDKFPISRPNLTFSTLTVSNMSPEDSSIYLCSVETTSKTQYFGPGTRLLVL.